Listed below are T cell receptor beta chains from one sample, sequenced in a study of cytomegalovirus exposure and HLA in healthy donors. Sequencing used immunoSEQ multiplex PCR; TCRdb keeps in-frame clones, though not all of them. The sample has approximately 150,000 clones; around 85% are singletons. Sequences were obtained from PBMCs. These receptors all come from a woman in her 30s in good health and CMV-seronegative. The CDR3 runs from the conserved cysteine through the conserved F or W. Fields, in order: V gene, J gene, clone size, D gene, CDR3 protein, CDR3 DNA. The D gene is left open where the match is weak. Expanded clones get a size class; other rows say once, few or many, or leave the size out.

V gene: TRBV9
J gene: TRBJ1-5
clone size: .
D gene: .
CDR3 protein: CASSWSESNQPQHF
CDR3 DNA: TGTGCCAGCAGCTGGAGTGAGAGCAATCAGCCCCAGCATTTT

V gene: TRBV2
J gene: TRBJ2-6
clone size: .
D gene: .
CDR3 protein: CASRQRGGAGANVLTF
CDR3 DNA: TGTGCCAGCAGACAAAGGGGGGGGGCTGGGGCCAACGTCCTGACTTTC

V gene: TRBV5-4
J gene: TRBJ2-7
clone size: .
D gene: .
CDR3 protein: CASSLDAFSYEQYF
CDR3 DNA: TGTGCCAGCAGCTTGGATGCGTTCTCCTACGAGCAGTACTTC

V gene: TRBV5-1
J gene: TRBJ1-6
clone size: .
D gene: .
CDR3 protein: CASSLGAENSPLHF
CDR3 DNA: TGCGCCAGCAGCTTGGGGGCAGAGAATTCACCCCTCCACTTT

V gene: TRBV4-1
J gene: TRBJ2-7
clone size: .
D gene: .
CDR3 protein: CASSQFGVSTYEQYF
CDR3 DNA: TGCGCCAGCAGCCAATTTGGAGTATCCACCTACGAGCAGTACTTC

V gene: TRBV19
J gene: TRBJ2-5
clone size: .
D gene: TRBD1
CDR3 protein: CASSIGRTGEETQYF
CDR3 DNA: TGTGCCAGTAGTATAGGGCGGACAGGGGAGGAGACCCAGTACTTC

V gene: TRBV6-1
J gene: TRBJ2-7
clone size: .
D gene: .
CDR3 protein: CASSEAKLVKGDEQYF
CDR3 DNA: TGTGCCAGCAGTGAAGCGAAATTGGTGAAGGGGGACGAGCAGTACTTC

V gene: TRBV7-9
J gene: TRBJ2-1
clone size: .
D gene: TRBD2
CDR3 protein: CASSLTTSGRAVYNEQFF
CDR3 DNA: TGTGCCAGCAGCTTGACGACTAGCGGGAGGGCGGTCTACAATGAGCAGTTCTTC

V gene: TRBV7-2
J gene: TRBJ2-7
clone size: .
D gene: .
CDR3 protein: CASSFGGNQYEQYF
CDR3 DNA: TGTGCCAGCAGCTTCGGGGGAAACCAATACGAGCAGTACTTC

V gene: TRBV14
J gene: TRBJ2-7
clone size: once
D gene: TRBD2
CDR3 protein: CASSQGRLAEVWEQYF
CDR3 DNA: TGTGCCAGCAGCCAAGGCAGACTAGCGGAAGTGTGGGAGCAGTACTTC

V gene: TRBV15
J gene: TRBJ2-5
clone size: few
D gene: TRBD2
CDR3 protein: CATSRATSGATQYF
CDR3 DNA: TGTGCCACCAGCAGAGCGACTAGCGGGGCGACCCAGTACTTC

V gene: TRBV4-1
J gene: TRBJ1-2
clone size: once
D gene: .
CDR3 protein: CASSQGEGVPYGYTF
CDR3 DNA: TGCGCCAGCAGCCAAGGCGAGGGGGTCCCCTATGGCTACACCTTC

V gene: TRBV2
J gene: TRBJ2-3
clone size: .
D gene: .
CDR3 protein: CASGRTDTQYF
CDR3 DNA: TGTGCCAGCGGGAGAACAGATACGCAGTATTTT

V gene: TRBV10-1
J gene: TRBJ2-2
clone size: .
D gene: .
CDR3 protein: CASSESNAYTGELFF
CDR3 DNA: TGCGCCAGCAGTGAGTCTAATGCGTACACCGGGGAGCTGTTTTTT

V gene: TRBV5-4
J gene: TRBJ1-2
clone size: .
D gene: .
CDR3 protein: CASSSDTSAYGYTF
CDR3 DNA: TGTGCCAGCAGCTCGGACACGTCCGCCTATGGCTACACCTTC

V gene: TRBV9
J gene: TRBJ1-1
clone size: once
D gene: .
CDR3 protein: CASSPDAGYNTEAFF
CDR3 DNA: TGTGCCAGCAGCCCCGACGCGGGATACAACACTGAAGCTTTCTTT

V gene: TRBV14
J gene: TRBJ2-7
clone size: .
D gene: .
CDR3 protein: CASSQVPRTYEQYF
CDR3 DNA: TGTGCCAGCAGCCAAGTCCCCAGGACCTACGAGCAGTACTTC

V gene: TRBV10-1
J gene: TRBJ1-5
clone size: .
D gene: TRBD1
CDR3 protein: CASSERDRVGQPQHF
CDR3 DNA: TGCGCCAGCAGTGAGCGGGACAGGGTAGGTCAGCCCCAGCATTTT

V gene: TRBV2
J gene: TRBJ2-7
clone size: once
D gene: TRBD2
CDR3 protein: CASTRTSGMYEQYF
CDR3 DNA: TGTGCCAGCACCAGGACTAGCGGGATGTACGAGCAGTACTTC

V gene: TRBV28
J gene: TRBJ2-3
clone size: .
D gene: .
CDR3 protein: CASSTTPSGSTDTQYF
CDR3 DNA: TGTGCCAGCAGTACAACCCCAAGCGGGAGCACAGATACGCAGTATTTT

V gene: TRBV15
J gene: TRBJ2-1
clone size: .
D gene: TRBD1
CDR3 protein: CATSRGQGGNEQFF
CDR3 DNA: TGTGCCACCAGCAGGGGACAGGGGGGAAATGAGCAGTTCTTC

V gene: TRBV20-1
J gene: TRBJ1-1
clone size: .
D gene: .
CDR3 protein: CSARDIPEAFF
CDR3 DNA: TGCAGTGCTAGAGACATCCCCGAAGCTTTCTTT

V gene: TRBV7-6
J gene: TRBJ2-3
clone size: .
D gene: .
CDR3 protein: CASSPSGSSTDTQYF
CDR3 DNA: TGTGCCAGCAGCCCAAGCGGTAGTAGCACAGATACGCAGTATTTT

V gene: TRBV25-1
J gene: TRBJ2-7
clone size: .
D gene: .
CDR3 protein: CASSGSTSLPYEQYF
CDR3 DNA: TGTGCCAGCAGTGGCTCGACTAGTCTGCCCTACGAGCAGTACTTC

V gene: TRBV29-1
J gene: TRBJ1-1
clone size: .
D gene: TRBD1
CDR3 protein: CSVDTGGGNTEAFF
CDR3 DNA: TGCAGCGTGGACACAGGGGGTGGGAACACTGAAGCTTTCTTT

V gene: TRBV6-1
J gene: TRBJ2-5
clone size: .
D gene: .
CDR3 protein: CASSETGRQTFQETQYF
CDR3 DNA: TGTGCCAGCAGTGAAACGGGCAGACAGACCTTCCAAGAGACCCAGTACTTC

V gene: TRBV6-5
J gene: TRBJ2-5
clone size: few
D gene: TRBD1
CDR3 protein: CASSYTGVPKETQYF
CDR3 DNA: TGTGCCAGCAGCTATACAGGGGTCCCCAAAGAGACCCAGTACTTC

V gene: TRBV5-6
J gene: TRBJ2-1
clone size: .
D gene: .
CDR3 protein: CASSLVSEVDEQFF
CDR3 DNA: TGTGCCAGCAGCTTGGTATCGGAGGTGGATGAGCAGTTCTTC

V gene: TRBV18
J gene: TRBJ2-2
clone size: .
D gene: .
CDR3 protein: CASSRSGAVPAGELFF
CDR3 DNA: TGTGCCAGCTCACGATCGGGAGCGGTTCCCGCCGGGGAGCTGTTTTTT

V gene: TRBV29-1
J gene: TRBJ2-2
clone size: .
D gene: .
CDR3 protein: CSVVITAANTGELFF
CDR3 DNA: TGCAGCGTTGTGATCACAGCAGCGAACACCGGGGAGCTGTTTTTT

V gene: TRBV5-3
J gene: TRBJ1-5
clone size: .
D gene: TRBD1
CDR3 protein: CARSLAGRDRSIWYQPQHF
CDR3 DNA: TGTGCCAGAAGCTTGGCTGGACGGGACAGGAGTATTTGGTATCAGCCCCAGCATTTT

V gene: TRBV6-5
J gene: TRBJ2-3
clone size: .
D gene: .
CDR3 protein: CASSYSLVHSTDTQYF
CDR3 DNA: TGTGCCAGCAGTTACTCCCTTGTACATAGCACAGATACGCAGTATTTT

V gene: TRBV2
J gene: TRBJ1-4
clone size: .
D gene: TRBD1
CDR3 protein: CAAPGQGGEKLFF
CDR3 DNA: TGTGCCGCCCCGGGACAGGGGGGTGAAAAACTGTTTTTT

V gene: TRBV6-6
J gene: TRBJ1-1
clone size: .
D gene: .
CDR3 protein: CASSPGYTEAFF
CDR3 DNA: TGTGCCAGCAGCCCAGGGTACACTGAAGCTTTCTTT

V gene: TRBV7-6
J gene: TRBJ2-1
clone size: .
D gene: .
CDR3 protein: CASSPHQVWDEQFF
CDR3 DNA: TGTGCCAGCAGCCCCCACCAGGTTTGGGATGAGCAGTTCTTC

V gene: TRBV18
J gene: TRBJ2-5
clone size: once
D gene: .
CDR3 protein: CASSQGQQETQYF
CDR3 DNA: TGTGCCAGCTCTCAGGGTCAACAAGAGACCCAGTACTTC

V gene: TRBV5-1
J gene: TRBJ2-7
clone size: .
D gene: TRBD2
CDR3 protein: CASSLDGTSVLTEQYF
CDR3 DNA: TGCGCCAGCAGCTTGGACGGGACTAGCGTATTGACCGAGCAGTACTTC

V gene: TRBV18
J gene: TRBJ2-7
clone size: .
D gene: .
CDR3 protein: CASSPQHGAYEQYF
CDR3 DNA: TGTGCCAGCTCACCACAGCACGGTGCCTACGAGCAGTACTTC

V gene: TRBV18
J gene: TRBJ1-5
clone size: .
D gene: TRBD1
CDR3 protein: CASSPHMPGQESNQPQHF
CDR3 DNA: TGTGCCAGCTCACCACATATGCCGGGACAGGAGAGCAATCAGCCCCAGCATTTT

V gene: TRBV20-1
J gene: TRBJ2-1
clone size: .
D gene: .
CDR3 protein: CSARVGGEQFF
CDR3 DNA: TGCAGTGCTCGGGTGGGGGGTGAGCAGTTCTTC

V gene: TRBV6-4
J gene: TRBJ2-2
clone size: .
D gene: TRBD1
CDR3 protein: CASSAKPGQGVWTGELFF
CDR3 DNA: TGTGCCAGCAGTGCAAAACCGGGACAGGGGGTTTGGACCGGGGAGCTGTTTTTT

V gene: TRBV5-1
J gene: TRBJ2-5
clone size: .
D gene: TRBD2
CDR3 protein: CASSSGLAGAETQYF
CDR3 DNA: TGCGCCAGCAGCTCCGGACTAGCGGGAGCCGAGACCCAGTACTTC

V gene: TRBV27
J gene: TRBJ2-1
clone size: .
D gene: .
CDR3 protein: CASSLSSLAGNEQFF
CDR3 DNA: TGTGCCAGCAGTTTATCGTCACTAGCCGGCAATGAGCAGTTCTTC

V gene: TRBV5-1
J gene: TRBJ2-3
clone size: .
D gene: TRBD1
CDR3 protein: CASRRQGTSTDTQYF
CDR3 DNA: TGCGCCAGCAGAAGACAGGGGACTAGCACAGATACGCAGTATTTT

V gene: TRBV7-6
J gene: TRBJ2-5
clone size: .
D gene: .
CDR3 protein: CASSPGREKTQYF
CDR3 DNA: TGTGCCAGCAGCCCAGGGCGGGAAAAGACCCAGTACTTC

V gene: TRBV6-1
J gene: TRBJ1-5
clone size: .
D gene: .
CDR3 protein: CASSEFGIYQPQHF
CDR3 DNA: TGTGCCAGCAGTGAATTTGGCATCTATCAGCCCCAGCATTTT

V gene: TRBV30
J gene: TRBJ1-5
clone size: .
D gene: .
CDR3 protein: CAWSPPATHDSNQPQHF
CDR3 DNA: TGTGCCTGGAGCCCACCGGCGACACACGATAGCAATCAGCCCCAGCATTTT

V gene: TRBV6-5
J gene: TRBJ2-7
clone size: .
D gene: TRBD1
CDR3 protein: CASSRGQGKYEQYF
CDR3 DNA: TGTGCCAGCAGCCGGGGACAGGGAAAATACGAGCAGTACTTC